The clone carrying this T cell receptor beta chain was observed many times. Its antigen is not identified. TCRdb re-derived calls from the RT-PCR reads in MiXCR, one entry per CDR3 protein. Here the sample spans approximately 570,000 distinct CDR3 sequences, approximately 7.6% being singletons. The CDR3 spans 14 residues. From germline, CDR1 is SGHAT and CDR2 FQNNGV. Between the trimmed V and J ends, which lost 1 base and 5 bases, there was a span of 9 bases. The sample comes from a study of response to subunit inactivated influenza vaccine. Study observations and caveats: T cells newly recruited by each seasonal influenza vaccination are few, the authors suggested.

The chain is built from TRBV11-2 and TRBJ2-1, with a weak D call TRBD2 (6 bases). The sequence was collected from a man aged 50 to 69 who received an inactivated influenza vaccine. The source material was PBMCs from blood, sampled 23 to 25 months after vaccination. The CDR3 sequence is CASSLAGGNNEQFF. The CDR3 nucleotides are TGTGCCAGCAGCTTAGCTGGCGGGAACAATGAGCAGTTCTTC.